This T cell receptor beta chain was retrieved from a study of blood T cell repertoires in COVID-19. Overall study: Samples came from the United States, Italy and Spain, spanning acute and convalescent COVID-19. Nucleic acid was either cDNA or gDNA, and it came from T cells, B-cell-depleted T cells, or PBMCs.

CDR1 and CDR2 from the germline V gene are LGHDT and YNNKEL (reference sequence). The CDR3 spans 14 residues. V gave up 5 bases and J gave up 0 bases; unmatched junction bases: 4. In the original processing: Using reference gene primer amplification, nucleated cell counts were estimated. Profiled with immunoSEQ multiplex PCR; TCRdb holds only in-frame clones, not every one. V and J calls and clone size are those listed in that table; D and trimming were worked out from the DNA. Among tens of thousands of clones, roughly 80% were seen once, and the ten largest hold roughly a sixth. The rearrangement uses TRBV3-1 (or the pseudogene TRBV3-2) and TRBJ2-7; 7 bases map to TRBD2. The clonotype was recovered from a woman of 80 years or more with acute or convalescent COVID-19. Specimen: peripheral blood. DNA of the CDR3: TGTGCCAGCAGCGGGAGGGACGGCTCCTACGAGCAGTACTTC. Translating gives CASSGRDGSYEQYF.